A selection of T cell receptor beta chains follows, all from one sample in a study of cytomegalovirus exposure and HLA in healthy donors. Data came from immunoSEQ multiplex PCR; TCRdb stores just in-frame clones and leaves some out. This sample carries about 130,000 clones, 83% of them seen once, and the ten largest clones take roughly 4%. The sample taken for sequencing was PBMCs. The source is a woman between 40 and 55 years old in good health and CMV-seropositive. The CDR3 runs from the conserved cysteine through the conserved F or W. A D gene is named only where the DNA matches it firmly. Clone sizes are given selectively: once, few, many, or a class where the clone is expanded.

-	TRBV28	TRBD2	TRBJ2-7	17	CASRRGSGTSGGAEQYF	TGTGCCAGCAGAAGGGGGTCCGGGACTAGCGGTGGGGCCGAGCAGTACTTC
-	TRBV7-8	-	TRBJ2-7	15	CASSSTDRLYYEQYF	TGTGCCAGCAGCTCGACCGACAGGTTATACTACGAGCAGTACTTC
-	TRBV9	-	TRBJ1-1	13	CASSALGGPEAFF	TGTGCCAGCAGCGCTTTGGGGGGGCCGGAAGCTTTCTTT
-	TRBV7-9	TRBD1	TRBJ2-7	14	CASSSWDRSYEQYF	TGTGCCAGCAGCTCATGGGACAGATCCTACGAGCAGTACTTC
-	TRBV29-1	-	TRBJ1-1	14	CSVLGRAGNTEAFF	TGCAGCGTCCTAGGTCGGGCGGGGAACACTGAAGCTTTCTTT
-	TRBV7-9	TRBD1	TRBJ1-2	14	CASEVGTGFVGYTF	TGTGCCAGCGAAGTTGGGACAGGGTTTGTTGGCTACACCTTC
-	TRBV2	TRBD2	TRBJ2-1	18	CASSDPPGRGKNIDEQFF	TGTGCCAGCAGTGACCCTCCTGGGCGGGGGAAAAACATCGATGAGCAGTTCTTC
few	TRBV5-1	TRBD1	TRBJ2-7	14	CASQQRQGAYEQYF	TGCGCCAGCCAACAAAGACAGGGGGCTTACGAGCAGTACTTC
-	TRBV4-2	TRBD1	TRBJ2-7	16	CASSHPLGTGDDEQYF	TGTGCCAGCAGCCACCCGCTTGGGACAGGGGACGACGAGCAGTACTTC
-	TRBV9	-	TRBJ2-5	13	CASSTQGPGTQYF	TGTGCCAGCAGCACCCAAGGCCCGGGGACCCAGTACTTC
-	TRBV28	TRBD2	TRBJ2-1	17	CASSPGPGLAGYDEQFF	TGTGCCAGCAGTCCCGGCCCGGGACTAGCGGGCTACGATGAGCAGTTCTTC
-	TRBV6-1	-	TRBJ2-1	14	CASSPRTSPHEQFF	TGTGCCAGCAGTCCTCGTACTAGCCCCCATGAGCAGTTCTTC
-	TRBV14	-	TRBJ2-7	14	CASSPRRSSYEQYF	TGTGCCAGCAGCCCTCGAAGGAGCTCCTACGAGCAGTACTTC
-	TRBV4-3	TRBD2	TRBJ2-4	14	CASTPWRGKNIQYF	TGCGCCAGCACCCCGTGGCGGGGGAAAAACATTCAGTACTTC
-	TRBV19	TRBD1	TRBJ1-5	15	CASSQGTGPYQPQHF	TGTGCCAGTAGTCAAGGGACAGGACCTTATCAGCCCCAGCATTTT
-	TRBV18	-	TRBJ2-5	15	CASFPGWRGQETQYF	TGTGCCAGCTTCCCGGGATGGCGGGGCCAAGAGACCCAGTACTTC
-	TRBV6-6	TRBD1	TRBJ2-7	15	CASSNRDREVGEQYF	TGTGCCAGCAGTAACCGGGACAGGGAAGTGGGCGAGCAGTACTTC
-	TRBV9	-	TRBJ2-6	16	CASSVGQSSGANVLTF	TGTGCCAGCAGCGTAGGACAGTCCTCTGGGGCCAACGTCCTGACTTTC
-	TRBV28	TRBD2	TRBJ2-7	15	CASSPTGGSSYEQYF	TGTGCCAGCAGTCCCACGGGGGGGAGCTCCTACGAGCAGTACTTC
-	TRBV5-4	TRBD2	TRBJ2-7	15	CASSTPGLAEYEQYF	TGTGCCAGCAGCACCCCGGGACTAGCGGAATACGAGCAGTACTTC
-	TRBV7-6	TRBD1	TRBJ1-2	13	CASSLRQGDGYTF	TGTGCCAGCAGCTTACGACAGGGGGATGGCTACACCTTC
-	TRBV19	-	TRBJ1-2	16	CASSIRLRWTDYGYTF	TGTGCCAGTAGTATACGTCTTCGGTGGACAGACTATGGCTACACCTTC
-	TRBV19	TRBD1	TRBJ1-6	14	CASRTGQHNSPLHF	TGTGCCAGTAGAACGGGACAGCATAATTCACCCCTCCACTTT
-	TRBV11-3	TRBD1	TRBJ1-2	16	CASRITRGQVNYGYTF	TGTGCCAGCAGGATAACCAGGGGGCAAGTTAACTATGGCTACACCTTC
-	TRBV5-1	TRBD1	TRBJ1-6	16	CASSPRDRERDSPLHF	TGCGCCAGCAGCCCCAGGGACAGGGAAAGGGATTCACCCCTCCACTTT
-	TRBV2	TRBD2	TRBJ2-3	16	CASSPLAGVTTDTQYF	TGTGCCAGCAGTCCCCTAGCGGGAGTAACCACAGATACGCAGTATTTT
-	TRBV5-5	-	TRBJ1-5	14	CASSLDSGDQPQHF	TGTGCCAGCAGCTTGGATTCCGGGGATCAGCCCCAGCATTTT
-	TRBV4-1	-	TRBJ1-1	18	CASSQDFRPFGNRPEAFF	TGCGCCAGCAGCCAAGATTTTCGACCTTTCGGGAATAGGCCTGAAGCTTTCTTT
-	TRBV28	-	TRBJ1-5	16	CASSPIRTHTDQPQHF	TGTGCCAGCAGTCCCATTAGGACACACACCGATCAGCCCCAGCATTTT
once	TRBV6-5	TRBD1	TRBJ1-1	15	CASLPTGAGRTEAFF	TGTGCCAGTCTGCCAACAGGGGCGGGTCGCACTGAAGCTTTCTTT
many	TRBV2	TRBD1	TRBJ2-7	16	CASSETGVRSSYEQYF	TGTGCCAGCAGCGAAACAGGGGTCCGGAGCTCCTACGAGCAGTACTTC
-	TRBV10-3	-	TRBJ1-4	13	CATVGGPNEKLFF	TGTGCCACGGTGGGGGGGCCTAATGAAAAACTGTTTTTT
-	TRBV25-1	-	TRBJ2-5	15	CASSEWRGTDETQYF	TGTGCCAGCAGTGAATGGAGAGGGACTGATGAGACCCAGTACTTC
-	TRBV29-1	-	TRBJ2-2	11	CSVGFGGELFF	TGCAGCGTTGGATTCGGCGGGGAGCTGTTTTTT
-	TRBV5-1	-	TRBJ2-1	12	CASSLSLNEQFF	TGCGCCAGCAGCTTGAGCCTCAATGAGCAGTTCTTC
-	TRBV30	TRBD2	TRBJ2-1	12	CAWGGLAGDAFF	TGTGCCTGGGGAGGACTAGCGGGAGACGCGTTCTTC
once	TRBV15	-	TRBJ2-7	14	CATSSPPTEEEQYF	TGTGCCACCAGCAGTCCCCCGACTGAGGAGGAGCAGTACTTC
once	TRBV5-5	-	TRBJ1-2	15	CASSLLVSGVYGYTF	TGTGCCAGCAGCTTGCTAGTGTCGGGGGTTTATGGCTACACCTTC
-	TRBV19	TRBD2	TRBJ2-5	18	CASSKSLPLAGGQETQYF	TGTGCCAGTAGTAAATCACTCCCTTTAGCGGGAGGCCAAGAGACCCAGTACTTC
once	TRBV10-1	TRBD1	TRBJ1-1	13	CASGETGRIPAFF	TGCGCCAGCGGGGAGACAGGGAGAATTCCGGCTTTCTTT
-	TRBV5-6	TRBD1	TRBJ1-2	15	CASSLIQGAGYGYTF	TGTGCCAGCAGCTTGATACAGGGGGCAGGCTATGGCTACACCTTC
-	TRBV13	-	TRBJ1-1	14	CASRSWRVGTEAFF	TGTGCCAGCAGGTCTTGGAGGGTGGGCACTGAAGCTTTCTTT
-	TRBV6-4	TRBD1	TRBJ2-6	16	CASSDTGDSGANVLTF	TGTGCCAGCAGTGACACAGGGGACTCTGGGGCCAACGTCCTGACTTTC
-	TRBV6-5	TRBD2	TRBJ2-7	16	CASSYTVVAGADEQYF	TGTGCCAGCAGTTACACAGTGGTAGCGGGAGCGGATGAGCAGTACTTC
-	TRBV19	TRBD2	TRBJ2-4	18	CASSGGTSGWIGENIQYF	TGTGCCAGTAGTGGGGGGACTAGCGGCTGGATCGGGGAAAACATTCAGTACTTC
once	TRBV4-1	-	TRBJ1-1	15	CASSQVAGAVTEAFF	TGCGCCAGCAGCCAAGTTGCGGGGGCGGTGACTGAAGCTTTCTTT
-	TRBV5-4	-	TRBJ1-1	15	CASSFAGIPNTEAFF	TGTGCCAGCAGCTTTGCAGGGATCCCCAACACTGAAGCTTTCTTT
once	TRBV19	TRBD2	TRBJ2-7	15	CASSIAGDYTYEQYF	TGTGCCAGTAGTATAGCTGGGGACTACACATACGAGCAGTACTTC
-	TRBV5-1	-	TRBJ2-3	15	CASSPEGQSTDTQYF	TGCGCCAGCAGCCCGGAGGGACAGAGCACAGATACGCAGTATTTT
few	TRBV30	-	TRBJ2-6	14	CAWGRGAGANVLTF	TGTGCCTGGGGCAGGGGGGCCGGGGCCAACGTCCTGACTTTC
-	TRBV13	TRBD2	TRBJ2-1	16	CASSSDPSGGNNEQFF	TGTGCCAGCAGCTCGGACCCTAGCGGGGGAAACAATGAGCAGTTCTTC
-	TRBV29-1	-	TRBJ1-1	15	CSVPRGGQPNTEAFF	TGCAGCGTCCCCCGGGGGGGGCAGCCAAACACTGAAGCTTTCTTT
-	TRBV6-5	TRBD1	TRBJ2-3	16	CASSYNRGSSTDTQYF	TGTGCCAGCAGTTACAACAGGGGGTCTAGCACAGATACGCAGTATTTT
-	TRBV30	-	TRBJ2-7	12	CAWSVGAVEQYF	TGTGCCTGGAGTGTAGGGGCAGTCGAGCAGTACTTC
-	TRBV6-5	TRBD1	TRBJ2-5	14	CASSRGQGVETQYF	TGTGCCAGCAGTCGAGGACAGGGGGTAGAGACCCAGTACTTC